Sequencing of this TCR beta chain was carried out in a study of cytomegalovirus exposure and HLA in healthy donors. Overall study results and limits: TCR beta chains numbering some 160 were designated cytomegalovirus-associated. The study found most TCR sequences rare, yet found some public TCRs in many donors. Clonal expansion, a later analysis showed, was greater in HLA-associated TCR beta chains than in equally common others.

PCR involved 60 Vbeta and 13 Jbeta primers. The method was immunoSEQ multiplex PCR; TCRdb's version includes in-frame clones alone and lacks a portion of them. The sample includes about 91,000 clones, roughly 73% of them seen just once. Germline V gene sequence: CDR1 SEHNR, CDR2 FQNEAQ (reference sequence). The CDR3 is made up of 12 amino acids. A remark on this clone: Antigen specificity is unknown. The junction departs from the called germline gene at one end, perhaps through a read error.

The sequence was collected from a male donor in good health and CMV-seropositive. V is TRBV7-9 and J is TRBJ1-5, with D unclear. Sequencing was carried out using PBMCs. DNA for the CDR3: TGTTCCAGCAGCTTAGATAGTCAGCCCCAGCATTTT. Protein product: CSSSLDSQPQHF.